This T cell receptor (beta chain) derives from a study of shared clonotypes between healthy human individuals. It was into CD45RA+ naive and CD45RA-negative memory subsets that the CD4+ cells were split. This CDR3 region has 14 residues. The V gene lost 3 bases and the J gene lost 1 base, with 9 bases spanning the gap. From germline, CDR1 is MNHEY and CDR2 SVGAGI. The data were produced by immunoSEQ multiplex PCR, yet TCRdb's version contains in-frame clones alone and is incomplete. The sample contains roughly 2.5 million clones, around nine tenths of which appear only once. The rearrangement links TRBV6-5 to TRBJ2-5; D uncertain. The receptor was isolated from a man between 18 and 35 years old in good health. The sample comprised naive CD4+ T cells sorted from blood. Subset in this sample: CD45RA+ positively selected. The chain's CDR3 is CASSYRPFQETQYF. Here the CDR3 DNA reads TGTGCCAGCAGTTATCGGCCTTTCCAAGAGACCCAGTACTTC.